The TCR beta chain under discussion was sequenced for a study of cytomegalovirus exposure and HLA in healthy donors. General study findings and limits: Reports credit the classifier with highly specific, highly sensitive diagnosis of cytomegalovirus status. Trimming of TCR beta V- and J-genes showed a link, identified in a later analysis, to a missense DCLRE1C variant. Near-uniform donor sequencing depth was presumed by presence/absence analyses.

The PCR had 60 Vbeta and 13 Jbeta primers. Here immunoSEQ multiplex PCR was the method, and the copy in TCRdb shows in-frame clones only, minus some. The sample table sets out about 160,000 clones. Comments on this clone: The antigen is not known.

Sequenced material: PBMCs. The source of this sequence is a woman aged 60-75 years in good health and CMV-seronegative.

CDR3 sequence reads: CASSLPGTRGDTQYF. CDR3 nucleotides: TGTGCCAGCAGCTTACCAGGAACGCGGGGAGATACGCAGTATTTT. The V gene is TRBV7-3, the J gene TRBJ2-3; D is perhaps TRBD2 (6 bases). The V gene's germline CDR1 is SGHTA and CDR2 FQGTGA. V was pared by 2 bases and J by 5 bases, with 14 bases between. The CDR3 is 15 residues long.